Detailed here is one TCR beta chain. Its antigen is not known. The data were taken from a study of T cell responses to AZD1222 COVID-19 vaccine. Study findings and constraints: Targets within unmutated variant regions were reportedly found for nearly half of spike-specific TCRs. Repertoires in all cases were sampled only once the peak T cell response had passed.

Per germline, CDR1 SGHAT and CDR2 FQNNGV. The CDR3 consists of 15 residues. The V gene end was trimmed by 6 bases and the J gene end by 9 bases; junction bases not matched to a gene: 9. TCRdb's table, derived via immunoSEQ multiplex PCR, lists solely in-frame clones and lacks some. The profile covers fewer than 300,000 clones, with approximately 95% appearing a single time and about 0.5% taken by the ten largest. The rearrangement links TRBV11-2 to TRBJ1-6; 9 bases align to TRBD1. Sequencing used peripheral blood, obtained on day 0 of AZD1222 vaccination. The clonotype comes from an adult in good health. The CDR3 protein is CASRGLQGASSPLHF. DNA for the CDR3: TGTGCCAGCAGGGGATTACAGGGGGCCAGTTCACCCCTCCACTTT.